A single T cell receptor beta chain is shown here with its context. This entry is derived from a study of blood T cell repertoires in COVID-19. There are 17 residues in the CDR3. Germline V CDR1 and CDR2: KGHSH, LQKENI. V gave up 4 bases and J gave up 2 bases, with 18 bases separating them. Source study methods: Reference gene primers were amplified, and this amplification served to estimate nucleated cell counts. The protocol was immunoSEQ multiplex PCR, while the TCRdb copy is restricted to in-frame clones and leaves out a portion. For V, J and clone size, that table is used; D and trimming come from the DNA. The profile covers more than 200,000 clones, with about 85% appearing a single time and roughly 0.7% taken by the ten largest.

The sequencing sample was made of peripheral blood. The chain couples TRBV18 to TRBJ1-5; D is unresolved. This sequence originates from a man aged 40-50 years with acute or convalescent COVID-19. The CDR3 sequence: CASSLTTRGVGNQPQHF. CDR3 DNA: TGTGCCAGCTCACTAACGACCCGGGGTGTGGGCAATCAGCCCCAGCATTTT.